This entry lists 5 T cell receptor beta chains sequenced from one sample in a study of blood T cell repertoires in COVID-19. Assay used: immunoSEQ multiplex PCR; TCRdb lists only in-frame clones, some missing. Of 490,000 or so clones in the sample, roughly nine tenths were seen once. Sequenced: PBMCs or T cells enriched from blood (not recorded which). Every receptor here comes from a woman in her fifties or sixties who had recovered from COVID-19.

For this clone: The junction departs from the called germline gene at one end, perhaps through a read error. This sequence joins TRBV7-7 and TRBJ2-2; tentative D call: TRBD2 (5 bases). The CDR3 spans 15 residues. Germline V gives CDR1 SSHAT, CDR2 FNYEAQ (reference sequence). The CDR3 DNA is TGTGCTAGCAGCTTACACGGGGCGAACACCGGGGAGCTGTTTTTT. It translates to CASSLHGANTGELFF.

The rearrangement uses TRBV5-5 and TRBJ2-3; possibly TRBD2 for D (5 bases). The CDR3 spans 15 residues. Trimming took 0 bases from V and 0 from J, leaving 8 bases between them. Germline V gives CDR1 SGHKS, CDR2 YYEKEE (reference sequence). This CDR3 is CASSLGGQSTDTQYF. The CDR3 DNA is TGTGCCAGCAGCTTGGGCGGGCAAAGCACAGATACGCAGTATTTT.

The rearrangement links TRBV7-2 to TRBJ1-3; 9 bases agree with TRBD1. The CDR3 length is 19 residues. V was clipped by 4 bases and J by 5 bases; unmatched bases: 18. The germline V gene has CDR1 SGHTA and CDR2 FQGNSA. CDR3 in DNA: TGTGCCAGCAGCTCCTCCGGGACAGGGACTTATTCCGGGAGAAACACCATATATTTT. Its translation is CASSSSGTGTYSGRNTIYF.

This sequence joins TRBV6-5 and TRBJ1-2; TRBD1 is a possible D gene (6 bases). V lost 6 bases, J lost 4 bases, and 12 bases lay in between. The germline CDR1 and CDR2 sequences are MNHEY and SVGAGI. The CDR3 is 13 residues long. The CDR3 DNA follows: TGTGCCAGCAGGCAAACAGGGAGCTATGGCTACACCTTC. Protein product: CASRQTGSYGYTF.

The chain combines TRBV15 with TRBJ1-1; D unresolved. This CDR3 is built from 15 residues. The V gene lost 0 bases and the J gene lost 1 base, with 9 bases spanning the gap. Germline values: CDR1 LNHNV, CDR2 YYDKDF (reference sequence). The CDR3 DNA reads as TGTGCCACCAGCAGAGATCCCAGAACGAACACTGAAGCTTTCTTT. Its protein product is CATSRDPRTNTEAFF.